One and the same sample provided the 5 T cell receptor beta chains below, sequenced in a study of T-cell reconstitution after alpha-beta-depleted transplantation in children. This sample's TCRbeta library carried unique molecular identifier barcodes. MiXCR, run by TCRdb on the PCR reads, gives a single entry per CDR3 protein. The table includes 250,000 or so distinct CDR3 sequences, roughly 8.2% detected once. Here the sequenced sample was PBMCs, mostly from graft donor cells, taken 180 days after TCRalphabeta/CD19-depleted stem cell transplant. The receptor source for this set is a male patient between 10 and 17 years old who had a stem cell transplant for acute lymphoblastic leukemia, so the T cells may come from the graft donor.

This clonotype has a count of ten or more. This chain connects TRBV12-3 or TRBV12-4 to TRBJ2-3; no firm D call. The CDR3 runs 12 residues. V lost 3 bases and J 4 bases, leaving 5 bases between the germline ends. CDR3 sequence: CASSFSSDTQYF. The CDR3 DNA sequence: TGTGCCAGCAGTTTTTCTTCAGATACGCAGTATTTT.

This clonotype was seen repeatedly, ten times or more. CDR3 residues: CAISGTVGTSDYEQYF. As DNA, the CDR3 is TGTGCCATCAGTGGAACAGTCGGGACTAGCGACTACGAGCAGTACTTC. This chain connects TRBV10-3 to TRBJ2-7; 10 bases fit TRBD2. This CDR3 is 16 amino acids long. From germline, CDR1 is ENHRY and CDR2 SYGVKD. J lost 3 bases, V lost 4 bases, and 9 bases had no gene match.

This clonotype was seen many times. This chain connects TRBV3-1 to TRBJ1-1; D not certain. This CDR3 region has 14 residues. CDR1 is LGHDT and CDR2 is YNNKEL in the germline V gene (reference sequence). The ends were cut back, 2 bases at V and 0 bases at J, with 7 bases in the middle. CDR3 loop: CASSQWWMNTEAFF. The CDR3 DNA reads as TGTGCCAGCAGCCAATGGTGGATGAACACTGAAGCTTTCTTT.

At least ten counts were recorded for this clonotype. The germline gene is not matched at one end of the junction; a read error may be the cause. The rearrangement links TRBV5-6 to TRBJ2-5; D remains unclear. The CDR3 totals 11 residues. Germline CDR1 is SGHDT and CDR2 is YYEEEE. This chain's CDR3 is CASSSRRTRHF. CDR3 DNA: TGTGCCAGCAGCTCCCGCCGGACCAGGCACTTC.

This clonotype was recorded many times. This chain links TRBV5-1 with TRBJ2-7; 10 bases are shared with TRBD1. Germline CDR1 reads SGHRS; CDR2 reads YFSETQ. This CDR3 contains 16 residues. Losses at the gene ends were 0 bases for V and 3 bases for J; bases not matched to a gene: 6. The CDR3 nucleotides read TGCGCCAGCAGCTTGGACCTCGGGACAGGGGACTACGAGCAGTACTTC. Its protein is CASSLDLGTGDYEQYF.